Listed here is a single T cell receptor (beta chain). The target of this receptor is not known. No clone much larger than this one lies a single base away; base qualities are absent. This record belongs to a study of T cells in Graves' hyperthyroidism and ophthalmopathy (dated by TCRdb to between 2019 and 2020). For the wider study: Peripheral blood was sampled at the time of initial diagnosis, prior to any treatment. A discovery cohort of fewer than 110 patients, 43 with Graves' ophthalmopathy and approximately 55 with stable Graves' hyperthyroidism, was used to find distinguishing TCR V-J signatures. Whether ophthalmopathy could be predicted prospectively was tested in an independent validation cohort made up of 18 to 20 hyperthyroidism patients plus 17 patients who later progressed to ophthalmopathy. The 100 discovery patients were randomly split 7:3 into training and test sets. In roughly six Graves' hyperthyroidism patients, the study also compared T-cell repertoires from thyroid tissue with T-cell repertoires from blood. Once sampling was done, hyperthyroidism patients were given methimazole at a starting dose of 30 mg daily, whereas ophthalmopathy patients were given high-dose intravenous methylprednisolone. According to the paper, TCR Vbeta CDR3 sequencing was carried out on over 130 peripheral blood samples, which came from fewer than 50 ophthalmopathy, 80 or so hyperthyroidism and approximately 17 progressor patients. General study outcomes and caveats: Most expanded thyroid clonotypes (frequency above 0.001) were also detected in blood, a finding suggesting that blood repertoires may reflect thyroid immune responses. During validation, the model predicted progression to ophthalmopathy a median of approximately 7 months ahead of onset, with almost 71% sensitivity and roughly 75% specificity. No statistical method was used to set the sample size in advance, and investigators knew the group allocation. In cross-validation, a model built on a 13 V-J signature told ophthalmopathy apart from stable hyperthyroidism with 85% to 90% sensitivity and 81% to 82% specificity, and in testing the same model reached 80%/75%.

CDR1 and CDR2 (SNHLY, FYNNEI) derive from the germline V gene. Including cysteine and phenylalanine, the CDR3 has 12 amino acids. Only the CDR3 DNA is retained, 36 bases long and in frame from the first base. The V and J ends are trimmed by 4 bases and 12 bases, leaving 15 bases between them. Amplification of TCR beta CDR3 regions was carried out from RNA transcripts. The first round of RT-PCR for the TCR CDR3 was performed with the HTBI primer set and the Qiagen OneStep RT-PCR kit. The libraries were constructed in a second round of multiplex PCR and then size-selected and purified. The libraries were sequenced on an Illumina HiSeq2000 using paired-end 100 bp reads. In the source study's methods: SOAPnuke was used to process the raw data, with reads discarded if the reads contained adapters or uncalled bases, had a mean Phred below 15, or lacked an exact constant-primer or identifier match. High-quality paired reads were merged with COPE v1.2.5, and unique nucleotide sequences were defined as clonotypes. Clonotypes were aligned to IMGT TRBV, TRBD and TRBJ reference segments using MiTCR v1.1. The analysis included only V-J combinations with a frequency above 0.0001, which together covered over 98% of the repertoires. The TCS score was defined as the ratio of F50 (clonal expansion) to E x V (chaos), calculated using BLOSUM62-based TCRdist between CDR3 peptides within each V-J. Welch's t-statistics and random forest reduced approximately 520 V-J features to roughly 13, which were used in a naive Bayes classifier (R e1071). Thyroid-blood repertoire similarity was quantified with the Morisita-Horn index. TCRdb redid the processing of the public reads, applying fastp at Q25 and MiXCR, and retained in-frame beta chains. Rows matching on CDR3 protein sequence are summarized as one entry with the most common DNA and genes. TCRdb's processing, not the authors' own work, is the source of the V and J calls. This sample lists nearly 750,000 distinct CDR3 sequences; roughly a third were detected once. The ten largest clones capture around 31% of the sample.

Stable Graves' hyperthyroidism was defined as no progression to ophthalmopathy during 18 months of follow-up. Hyperthyroidism patients were newly diagnosed, had a disease duration of under 2 months, and were aged 18 to 65 years. The study excluded patients with uncontrolled infections, other autoimmune diseases, pregnancy or lactation. Diagnoses were based on clinical symptoms, serum thyroxine and TRAb, thyroid ultrasound and orbital computed tomography. PBMCs were separated from under 12 ml of fresh peripheral blood using Ficoll-Paque density gradient centrifugation. Trizol reagent was used to extract total RNA, and RNA quality was then checked on an Agilent 2100 Bioanalyzer.

The sequenced material came from blood. Here the chain combines TRBV2 and TRBJ1-2; the D gene cannot be named for sure. The source of this sequence is a woman aged 35 to 49 with Graves' hyperthyroidism. The CDR3 reads as follows: CASSVSGVGNTF. The nucleotide sequence reads as follows: TGTGCCAGCAGTGTTTCTGGGGTAGGAAACACCTTC.